What follows are 31 T cell receptor beta chains derived from one specimen sequenced in a study of blood T cell repertoires in COVID-19. Clones were read by immunoSEQ multiplex PCR, and TCRdb kept only the in-frame ones, dropping some. The sample holds roughly 110,000 clones, about nine tenths seen once. The sample was peripheral blood. The receptors come from a man in his fifties or sixties with active or convalescent COVID-19.

The CDR3 DNA sequence: TGTGCCAGCAGTGCCGGACAGGGGAGTTCCTACGAGCAGTACTTC. Residues: CASSAGQGSSYEQYF. The V call is TRBV6-4, the J call TRBJ2-7, with 9 bases identical to TRBD1. Unmatched junction bases numbered 5, after V lost 4 bases and J lost 1 base. CDR3 length: 15 amino acids. Germline V gene lookup returns CDR1 MRHNA and CDR2 SNTAGT.

The chain couples TRBV6-5 to TRBJ2-1; possibly TRBD2 for D (5 bases). Between the trimmed V and J ends, which lost 5 bases and 9 bases, there was a span of 8 bases. From germline, CDR1 is MNHEY and CDR2 SVGAGI. This CDR3 has 11 residues. CDR3 coding DNA: TGTGCCAGCAGTCTAAGCGGTGAGCAGTTCTTC. It translates to CASSLSGEQFF.

V gene TRBV5-8 combines with J gene TRBJ2-3; a possible D gene is TRBD2 (6 bases). The V gene's germline CDR1 is SGHTS and CDR2 YDEGEE. The CDR3 runs 14 residues. The V end was cut by 0 bases, the J end by 7 bases, with 12 bases between. CDR3 protein: CASSLDGTLNTQYF. CDR3 sequence (DNA): TGTGCCAGCAGCTTGGACGGGACTTTAAATACGCAGTATTTT. The complete variable domain, with remaining parts taken from reference TRBV5-8 and TRBJ2-3, reads EAGVTQSPTHLIKTRGQQATLRCSPISGHTSVYWYQQALGLGLQFLLWYDEGEERNRGNFPPRFSGRQFPNYSSELNVNALELEDSALYLCASSLDGTLNTQYFGPGTRLTVL.

The chain combines TRBV18 with TRBJ2-1; possible D gene TRBD1, 6 bases. The V end lost 4 bases, the J end lost 2 bases, and 9 bases lay between the germline ends. The CDR3 length is 14 residues. Germline lookup yields CDR1 KGHSH and CDR2 LQKENI. For the CDR3, the DNA is TGTGCCAGCTCACTGGGACAACCCTACAATGAGCAGTTCTTC. Amino acids: CASSLGQPYNEQFF.

The rearrangement uses TRBV20-1 and TRBJ1-5, with D unresolved. Germline V lookup: CDR1 DFQATT, CDR2 SNEGSKA (reference sequence). This CDR3 is built from 11 residues. The V end was cut by 0 bases, the J end by 8 bases, with 5 bases between. In DNA, the CDR3 is TGCAGTGCTAGAGACTCTAAGCCCCAGCATTTT. Translating gives CSARDSKPQHF.

The chain combines TRBV5-8 with TRBJ1-6; possibly TRBD1 for D (6 bases). The V end was cut by 2 bases, the J end by 8 bases, with 14 bases between. The germline V gene encodes CDR1 SGHTS and CDR2 YDEGEE. This CDR3 is 15 amino acids long. CDR3 nucleotides: TGTGCCAGCAGCTTCGGTGACAGGAACCATTCACCCCTCCACTTT. Translated: CASSFGDRNHSPLHF.

This chain joins TRBV7-2 and TRBJ1-2; 9 bases map to TRBD1. V gave up 5 bases and J gave up 14 bases; unmatched junction bases: 6. This CDR3 comprises 11 residues. Germline CDR1 and CDR2: SGHTA and FQGNSA. Here the CDR3 reads CASSQGQGRTF. Written as DNA, the CDR3 is TGTGCCAGCAGCCAGGGACAGGGTAGGACCTTC.

V usage is TRBV19 and J usage is TRBJ2-7; the D gene is possibly TRBD1 (5 bases). CDR3 length equals 13 residues. V gave up 1 base and J gave up 5 bases, with 9 bases separating them. The V gene's germline CDR1 is LNHDA and CDR2 SQIVND (reference sequence). CDR3 region: CASSIVQGDEQYF. CDR3 DNA sequence: TGTGCCAGTAGTATAGTCCAGGGTGACGAGCAGTACTTC.

This clone was detected only once. J is TRBJ2-7 and V is TRBV27, with TRBD2 identical over 7 bases. Trimming cost V 3 bases and J 3 bases; bases outside gene matches: 2. CDR1 and CDR2 (germline): MNHEY, SMNVEV (reference sequence). This CDR3 has 13 residues. CDR3 residues: CASSFSGDYEQYF. CDR3 DNA sequence: TGTGCCAGCAGTTTCAGCGGGGACTACGAGCAGTACTTC.

The CDR3 protein is CASSLGGRLSYNEQFF. CDR3 coding DNA: TGTGCCAGCAGCTTAGGTGGCAGACTGTCCTACAATGAGCAGTTCTTC. The chain links TRBV11-3 to TRBJ2-1, with D unresolved. The CDR3 is made up of 16 amino acids. Germline loops: CDR1 SGHNT, CDR2 YENEEA. Trimming took off 1 base at V and 1 base at J, with 11 bases between the two ends. The full variable domain, completed using reference TRBV11-3 and TRBJ2-1, is EAGVVQSPRYKIIEKKQPVAFWCNPISGHNTLYWYLQNLGQGPELLIRYENEEAVDDSQLPKDRFSAERLKGVDSTLKIQPAELGDSAVYLCASSLGGRLSYNEQFFGPGTRLTVL.

The V and J genes are TRBV7-2 and TRBJ2-3, with D possibly TRBD2 on 5 matching bases. The CDR3 totals 12 residues. Between the trimmed V and J ends, which lost 5 bases and 6 bases, there was a span of 9 bases. CDR1 and CDR2 from the germline V gene are SGHTA and FQGNSA. The CDR3 DNA follows: TGTGCCAGCAGCGGCGGACTTGATACGCAGTATTTT. It yields the protein CASSGGLDTQYF.

The CDR3 region has the DNA TGTGCCTGGAGTGCCCCGATCTTGCTGGGCCCTGGAAACACCATATATTTT. It codes for CAWSAPILLGPGNTIYF. The V gene is TRBV30, the J gene TRBJ1-3; D uncertain. Germline V gene sequence: CDR1 GTSNPN, CDR2 SVGIG (reference sequence). V dropped 1 base and J dropped 2 bases, with 18 bases sitting between them. The CDR3 consists of 17 residues.

CDR3 in DNA: TGTGCCAGCAAGCCAGGGTACTACAATGAGCAGTTCTTC. This encodes CASKPGYYNEQFF. The chain couples TRBV28 to TRBJ2-1; possibly TRBD1 for D (5 bases). With 7 bases removed from V and 3 bases from J, the gap between germline ends came to 10 bases. The CDR3 is made up of 13 amino acids. Germline V gives CDR1 MDHEN, CDR2 SYDVKM. The full variable domain, with the rest looked up from reference TRBV28 and TRBJ2-1, is DVKVTQSSRYLVKRTGEKVFLECVQDMDHENMFWYRQDPGLGLRLIYFSYDVKMKEKGDIPEGYSVSREKKERFSLILESASTNQTSMYLCASKPGYYNEQFFGPGTRLTVL.

This sequence joins TRBV14 and TRBJ1-6; D uncertain. With 5 bases removed from V and 3 bases from J, the gap between germline ends came to 8 bases. Per the germline V gene, CDR1 is SGHDN and CDR2 is FVKESK. CDR3 size: 14 residues. The CDR3 loop is CASSYRVYNSPLHF. The CDR3 coding sequence is TGTGCCAGCAGCTACAGAGTCTATAATTCACCCCTCCACTTT.

The chain carries TRBV2 and TRBJ1-1; maybe TRBD1 (5 bases). V gave up 6 bases and J gave up 4 bases, with 18 bases separating them. CDR3 length: 15 residues. Germline values: CDR1 SNHLY, CDR2 FYNNEI. The CDR3, as DNA: TGTGCCAGCAGATCAGGCCGGGGGAGGGGCACTGAAGCTTTCTTT. Translated, it gives CASRSGRGRGTEAFF.

The rearrangement uses TRBV3-1 (or the pseudogene TRBV3-2) and TRBJ2-3; D gene ambiguous. V lost 1 base and J 1 base, leaving 6 bases between the germline ends. This CDR3 region has 14 residues. Germline V gives CDR1 LGHDT, CDR2 YNNKEL (reference sequence). The DNA of the CDR3 is TGTGCCAGCAGCCAAGGATCAGGCACAGATACGCAGTATTTT. This codes for CASSQGSGTDTQYF.

The chain is built from TRBV9 and TRBJ2-7; TRBD2 aligns across 8 bases. V was pared by 7 bases and J by 0 bases, with 6 bases of the junction left unmatched. Looked up from germline, CDR1 is SGDLS and CDR2 is YYNGEE. The CDR3 totals 14 residues. CDR3 sequence reads: CASSAGDPSYEQYF. The CDR3 coding sequence is TGTGCCAGCTCAGCGGGAGACCCCTCCTACGAGCAGTACTTC. The full variable domain, rest sourced from reference TRBV9 and TRBJ2-7, is DSGVTQTPKHLITATGQRVTLRCSPRSGDLSVYWYQQSLDQGLQFLIQYYNGEERAKGNILERFSAQQFPDLHSELNLSSLELGDSALYFCASSAGDPSYEQYFGPGTRLTVT.

CDR3 sequence: CAWSVTGAETQYF. Written as DNA, the CDR3 is TGTGCCTGGAGTGTAACAGGAGCAGAGACCCAGTACTTC. The rearrangement links TRBV30 to TRBJ2-5; D may be TRBD1 (5 bases). V was pared by 0 bases and J by 4 bases, with 9 bases between. This CDR3 is built from 13 residues. Germline assignment: CDR1 GTSNPN and CDR2 SVGIG (reference sequence).

The chain has TRBV24-1 and TRBJ2-3, with D perhaps TRBD1 (5 bases). This CDR3 is built from 12 residues. The V gene lost 10 bases and the J gene lost 2 bases, with 9 bases spanning the gap. CDR1 is KGHDR and CDR2 is SFDVKD in the germline V gene. The CDR3 is CATQGFTDTQYF. The DNA for the CDR3 is TGTGCCACTCAGGGATTCACAGATACGCAGTATTTT.

V and J are TRBV27 and TRBJ2-7; 7 positions match TRBD2. The CDR3 sequence is 14 residues long. Per the germline V gene, CDR1 is MNHEY and CDR2 is SMNVEV (reference sequence). Trimming at V came to 4 bases and at J to 3 bases, leaving 6 bases not matched to a gene. CDR3 nucleotides: TGTGCCAGCAGTTGGGTAGGGGAGGGCTACGAGCAGTACTTC. The encoded protein is CASSWVGEGYEQYF.

This clone was picked up a small number of times. This rearrangement joins TRBV6-5 to TRBJ1-2, with D perhaps matching TRBD1 (6 bases). Germline lookup yields CDR1 MNHEY and CDR2 SVGAGI. Trimming pared 10 bases from V and 5 bases from J, leaving 23 bases between. The CDR3 is made up of 15 amino acids. CDR3 in amino acids: CAIAKGRGQGYGYTF. In DNA, the CDR3 is TGTGCCATAGCCAAAGGGCGGGGGCAGGGTTATGGCTACACCTTC.

This clone came up a few times. This chain links TRBV27 with TRBJ1-2; possibly TRBD1 for D (5 bases). Trimming pared 3 bases from V and 2 bases from J, leaving 13 bases between. CDR3 size: 15 residues. CDR1 and CDR2 (germline): MNHEY, SMNVEV (reference sequence). The chain's CDR3 is CASSLVGVGNYGYTF. The CDR3 nucleotides are TGTGCCAGCAGTTTGGTAGGGGTCGGCAACTATGGCTACACCTTC.

The V and J genes are TRBV10-2 and TRBJ1-4, with TRBD1 identical over 8 bases. This CDR3 is 14 amino acids long. The ends lost 6 bases at V and 5 bases at J; junction bases unmatched: 5. Germline V CDR1 and CDR2: WSHSY, SAAADI. The CDR3 DNA reads as TGCGCCAGCAGGGGGACAGGTCAGAATGAAAAACTGTTTTTT. Protein sequence: CASRGTGQNEKLFF.

The chain couples TRBV5-1 to TRBJ2-1; perhaps TRBD1 as D (5 bases). The CDR3 extends over 14 amino acids. Germline lookup yields CDR1 SGHRS and CDR2 YFSETQ. V lost 2 bases, J lost 6 bases, and 12 bases lay in between. The CDR3: CASSFGQGLNEQFF. CDR3 in DNA: TGCGCCAGCAGCTTTGGTCAGGGTCTCAATGAGCAGTTCTTC.

In this sample, this clone turned up a few times. V and J are TRBV27 and TRBJ1-1; 9 nucleotides align to TRBD1. The CDR3 is 14 amino acids. The V and J ends lost 11 bases and 1 base, in that order; junction bases with no gene match: 8. Germline V gives CDR1 MNHEY, CDR2 SMNVEV (reference sequence). CDR3 nucleotide sequence: TGTGCCGCGAGAGGACAGGGGCAGAACACTGAAGCTTTCTTT. Translating gives CAARGQGQNTEAFF.

This chain uses TRBV28 with TRBJ2-5; TRBD2 matches at 9 bases. The CDR3 contains 15 residues. Unmatched junction bases numbered 3, after V lost 0 bases and J lost 4 bases. Germline V lookup: CDR1 MDHEN, CDR2 SYDVKM. The DNA for the CDR3 is TGTGCCAGCAGTTTATGGCTAGCGGGGCGAGAGACCCAGTACTTC. Protein sequence: CASSLWLAGRETQYF. The full variable domain, with the rest looked up from reference TRBV28 and TRBJ2-5, is DVKVTQSSRYLVKRTGEKVFLECVQDMDHENMFWYRQDPGLGLRLIYFSYDVKMKEKGDIPEGYSVSREKKERFSLILESASTNQTSMYLCASSLWLAGRETQYFGPGTRLLVL.

The chain recombines TRBV11-2 with TRBJ2-5; a weak D match, TRBD1 (7 bases). The CDR3 has 16 amino acids. V dropped 1 base and J dropped 0 bases, with 12 bases sitting between them. CDR1 SGHAT and CDR2 FQNNGV come from the germline V gene. This chain's CDR3 is CASSLGRDSYQETQYF. The CDR3 DNA reads TGTGCCAGCAGCTTAGGGAGGGACAGCTACCAAGAGACCCAGTACTTC.

The chain links TRBV27 to TRBJ2-7; D is unclear. Germline V gene sequence: CDR1 MNHEY, CDR2 SMNVEV (reference sequence). The V and J ends lost 5 bases and 3 bases respectively, with 14 bases between them. This CDR3 has 14 amino acids. CDR3 amino acids: CASSRFGLGYEQYF. In DNA, the CDR3 is TGTGCCAGCAGTCGTTTCGGGTTAGGCTACGAGCAGTACTTC.

The chain carries TRBV27 and TRBJ1-1; TRBD1 is a possible D gene (6 bases). In germline, CDR1 is MNHEY, CDR2 SMNVEV (reference sequence). The V end lost 2 bases, the J end lost 6 bases, and 10 bases lay between the germline ends. The CDR3 is 13 amino acids. CDR3 in amino acids: CASSLDRQAEAFF. CDR3 nucleotide sequence: TGTGCCAGCAGTTTAGATCGACAGGCTGAAGCTTTCTTT.

This clone has just a few counts. The V call is TRBV4-3, the J call TRBJ2-7, with a tentative D call TRBD2 (6 bases). The CDR3 extends over 18 amino acids. CDR1 and CDR2 from the germline V gene are LGHNA and YSLEER. Deletions cut 0 bases from V and 2 bases from J, with 20 bases between. CDR3: CASSQEWSGLQPTYEQYF. In nucleotides, the CDR3 is TGCGCCAGCAGCCAAGAATGGAGCGGGCTACAACCAACCTACGAGCAGTACTTC.

The V call is TRBV7-2, the J call TRBJ2-1; the match to TRBD2 covers 8 bases. CDR3 size: 13 residues. Germline CDR1 SGHTA, CDR2 FQGNSA. J lost 7 bases, V lost 6 bases, and 5 bases had no gene match. Here the CDR3 reads CASSISGMNEQFF. The CDR3 coding sequence is TGTGCCAGCAGTATTAGCGGGATGAATGAGCAGTTCTTC.